These T cell receptor beta chains were read from a single sample in a study of cytotoxic CD8 clonotypes in ibrutinib-treated CLL. The assay was immunoSEQ multiplex PCR, and TCRdb's table has in-frame clones only and misses some. The repertoire includes 300,000 to 400,000 clones, about 64% of them detected once, and roughly 6% sits in the top ten. The sequencing here drew on PBMCs, taken after 36 months of ibrutinib treatment. These receptors came from a human donor with chronic lymphocytic leukemia. The CDR3 runs from the conserved cysteine through the conserved F or W. Fields, in order: D gene, clone size, V gene, J gene, CDR3 protein, CDR3 DNA. The D gene is left open where the match is weak. Some rows have no size entry. The others give once, few or many, or a class for an expanded clone.

D gene: .; clone size: .; V gene: TRBV5-4; J gene: TRBJ2-1; CDR3 protein: CASAPGTPLRDEQFF; CDR3 DNA: TGTGCCAGCGCACCCGGGACTCCGTTGAGAGATGAGCAGTTCTTC
D gene: TRBD1; clone size: .; V gene: TRBV11-2; J gene: TRBJ2-5; CDR3 protein: CASSLRSILGGQATVSQYF; CDR3 DNA: TGTGCCAGCAGCTTACGTTCTATTTTAGGGGGACAGGCGACTGTGTCCCAGTACTTC
D gene: .; clone size: .; V gene: TRBV19; J gene: TRBJ2-7; CDR3 protein: CASSMGDTTYEQYF; CDR3 DNA: TGTGCCAGTAGTATGGGGGACACCACCTACGAGCAGTACTTC
D gene: TRBD2; clone size: .; V gene: TRBV15; J gene: TRBJ2-1; CDR3 protein: CATSRLAGGGNEQFF; CDR3 DNA: TGTGCCACCAGCCGACTAGCGGGAGGAGGGAATGAGCAGTTCTTC
D gene: .; clone size: .; V gene: TRBV27; J gene: TRBJ2-1; CDR3 protein: CASSLLTGSSYNEQFF; CDR3 DNA: TGTGCCAGCAGTTTATTAACAGGGAGCTCCTACAATGAGCAGTTCTTC
D gene: .; clone size: few; V gene: TRBV18; J gene: TRBJ1-2; CDR3 protein: CASSPYESGKVGGYTF; CDR3 DNA: TGTGCCAGCTCACCGTATGAGTCTGGGAAAGTCGGTGGCTACACCTTC
D gene: TRBD1; clone size: once; V gene: TRBV25-1; J gene: TRBJ2-1; CDR3 protein: CASSGTGLYNEQFF; CDR3 DNA: TGTGCCAGCAGTGGGACAGGGTTATACAATGAGCAGTTCTTC
D gene: TRBD1; clone size: few; V gene: TRBV4-1; J gene: TRBJ1-2; CDR3 protein: CASSQSGQVGYTF; CDR3 DNA: TGCGCCAGCAGCCAAAGCGGACAGGTTGGCTACACCTTC
D gene: .; clone size: .; V gene: TRBV27; J gene: TRBJ2-3; CDR3 protein: CASSRIGARTDTQYF; CDR3 DNA: TGTGCCAGCAGCCGAATAGGGGCTCGCACAGATACGCAGTATTTT
D gene: TRBD1; clone size: once; V gene: TRBV29-1; J gene: TRBJ2-7; CDR3 protein: CSVGDRGLEQYF; CDR3 DNA: TGCAGCGTTGGGGACAGGGGGCTCGAGCAGTACTTC
D gene: .; clone size: few; V gene: TRBV5-1; J gene: TRBJ1-1; CDR3 protein: CASSFGSNTEAFF; CDR3 DNA: TGCGCCAGCAGCTTCGGATCGAACACTGAAGCTTTCTTT
D gene: TRBD1; clone size: .; V gene: TRBV9; J gene: TRBJ1-4; CDR3 protein: CASSVEDRVGKLFF; CDR3 DNA: TGTGCCAGCAGCGTAGAGGACAGGGTGGGAAAACTGTTTTTT
D gene: .; clone size: .; V gene: TRBV19; J gene: TRBJ2-5; CDR3 protein: CASSTNVLSETQYF; CDR3 DNA: TGTGCCAGTAGTACCAACGTCCTTTCGGAGACCCAGTACTTC
D gene: .; clone size: .; V gene: TRBV27; J gene: TRBJ2-7; CDR3 protein: CASSSLIRNEQYF; CDR3 DNA: TGTGCCAGCAGTTCCCTGATTCGCAACGAGCAGTACTTC
D gene: TRBD1; clone size: .; V gene: TRBV6-5; J gene: TRBJ2-7; CDR3 protein: CASSSLPQGRGEQYF; CDR3 DNA: TGTGCCAGCAGTTCCCTCCCACAGGGGCGCGGCGAGCAGTACTTC
D gene: .; clone size: .; V gene: TRBV7-2; J gene: TRBJ2-7; CDR3 protein: CASSLGRSLEQYF; CDR3 DNA: TGTGCCAGCAGCTTAGGACGGTCGCTTGAGCAGTACTTC
D gene: .; clone size: .; V gene: TRBV18; J gene: TRBJ2-3; CDR3 protein: CASSPQGMADTQYF; CDR3 DNA: TGTGCCAGCTCACCACAGGGTATGGCAGATACGCAGTATTTT
D gene: .; clone size: few; V gene: TRBV19; J gene: TRBJ1-2; CDR3 protein: CASSIGPGDYGYTF; CDR3 DNA: TGTGCCAGTAGTATAGGGCCAGGAGACTATGGCTACACCTTC
D gene: TRBD1; clone size: once; V gene: TRBV11-2; J gene: TRBJ1-1; CDR3 protein: CASSFRTGFWGGNTEAFF; CDR3 DNA: TGTGCCAGCAGCTTCCGGACAGGGTTCTGGGGGGGGAACACTGAAGCTTTCTTT
D gene: .; clone size: .; V gene: TRBV11-3; J gene: TRBJ2-7; CDR3 protein: CASSSYEQYF; CDR3 DNA: TGTGCCAGCAGCTCCTACGAGCAGTACTTC
D gene: TRBD1; clone size: .; V gene: TRBV5-1; J gene: TRBJ2-7; CDR3 protein: CASSSTGASHEQYF; CDR3 DNA: TGCGCCAGCAGCTCGACAGGGGCAAGCCACGAGCAGTACTTC
D gene: TRBD2; clone size: .; V gene: TRBV7-8; J gene: TRBJ2-1; CDR3 protein: CASSSGTSGRSSYNEQFF; CDR3 DNA: TGTGCCAGCAGCTCCGGGACTAGCGGGCGCAGCTCCTACAATGAGCAGTTCTTC
D gene: TRBD1; clone size: .; V gene: TRBV9; J gene: TRBJ2-7; CDR3 protein: CASSPGTGISYEQYF; CDR3 DNA: TGTGCCAGCAGCCCGGGGACAGGGATTTCCTACGAGCAGTACTTC
D gene: .; clone size: few; V gene: TRBV18; J gene: TRBJ1-2; CDR3 protein: CASSPPPGVSSFHYGYTF; CDR3 DNA: TGTGCCAGCTCACCCCCGCCAGGGGTCTCTAGCTTCCACTATGGCTACACCTTC
D gene: TRBD1; clone size: .; V gene: TRBV11-2; J gene: TRBJ2-5; CDR3 protein: CASSFRGTGVETQYF; CDR3 DNA: TGTGCCAGCAGCTTTCGCGGGACAGGGGTAGAGACCCAGTACTTC
D gene: TRBD1; clone size: .; V gene: TRBV5-1; J gene: TRBJ2-7; CDR3 protein: CASSFDRGSYEQYF; CDR3 DNA: TGCGCCAGCAGCTTTGACAGGGGGTCCTACGAGCAGTACTTC
D gene: .; clone size: .; V gene: TRBV5-4; J gene: TRBJ2-2; CDR3 protein: CASSLFRGPMNTGELFF; CDR3 DNA: TGTGCCAGCAGCTTGTTCAGGGGACCTATGAACACCGGGGAGCTGTTTTTT
D gene: .; clone size: .; V gene: TRBV6-1; J gene: TRBJ2-7; CDR3 protein: CASSVVTYEQYF; CDR3 DNA: TGTGCCAGCAGTGTGGTTACCTACGAGCAGTACTTC
D gene: TRBD2; clone size: .; V gene: TRBV4-3; J gene: TRBJ2-3; CDR3 protein: CASSQTPLAGGGDTQYF; CDR3 DNA: TGCGCCAGCAGCCAAACCCCCTTAGCGGGAGGCGGGGATACGCAGTATTTT
D gene: .; clone size: once; V gene: TRBV4-1; J gene: TRBJ2-7; CDR3 protein: CASSQDGGGTYEQYF; CDR3 DNA: TGCGCCAGCAGCCAAGACGGTGGCGGCACCTACGAGCAGTACTTC
D gene: .; clone size: .; V gene: TRBV28; J gene: TRBJ2-3; CDR3 protein: CAIRASPTDTQYF; CDR3 DNA: TGTGCCATCCGGGCCTCACCCACAGATACGCAGTATTTT
D gene: .; clone size: few; V gene: TRBV5-1; J gene: TRBJ2-7; CDR3 protein: CASSLENYLDYEQYF; CDR3 DNA: TGCGCCAGCAGCTTGGAGAACTACCTCGACTACGAGCAGTACTTC
D gene: .; clone size: .; V gene: TRBV5-6; J gene: TRBJ1-2; CDR3 protein: CASSLGGGTIYGYTF; CDR3 DNA: TGTGCCAGCAGCTTGGGCGGGGGGACAATCTATGGCTACACCTTC
D gene: .; clone size: .; V gene: TRBV6-6; J gene: TRBJ2-7; CDR3 protein: CASSPGQSYEQYF; CDR3 DNA: TGTGCCAGCAGTCCCGGACAGTCCTACGAGCAGTACTTC